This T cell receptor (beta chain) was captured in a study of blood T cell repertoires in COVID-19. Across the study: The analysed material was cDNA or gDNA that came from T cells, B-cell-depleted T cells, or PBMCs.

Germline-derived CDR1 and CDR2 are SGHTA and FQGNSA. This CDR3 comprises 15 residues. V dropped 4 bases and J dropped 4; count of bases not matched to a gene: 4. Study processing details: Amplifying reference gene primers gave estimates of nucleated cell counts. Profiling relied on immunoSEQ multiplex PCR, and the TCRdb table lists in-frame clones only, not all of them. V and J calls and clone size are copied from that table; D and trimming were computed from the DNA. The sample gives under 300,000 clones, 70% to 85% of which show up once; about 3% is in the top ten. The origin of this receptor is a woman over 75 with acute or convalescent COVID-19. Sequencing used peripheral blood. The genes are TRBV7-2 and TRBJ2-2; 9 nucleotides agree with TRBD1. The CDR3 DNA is TGTGCCAGCAGCTCGCGACAGGGGGTCACCGGGGAGCTGTTTTTT. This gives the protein CASSSRQGVTGELFF.